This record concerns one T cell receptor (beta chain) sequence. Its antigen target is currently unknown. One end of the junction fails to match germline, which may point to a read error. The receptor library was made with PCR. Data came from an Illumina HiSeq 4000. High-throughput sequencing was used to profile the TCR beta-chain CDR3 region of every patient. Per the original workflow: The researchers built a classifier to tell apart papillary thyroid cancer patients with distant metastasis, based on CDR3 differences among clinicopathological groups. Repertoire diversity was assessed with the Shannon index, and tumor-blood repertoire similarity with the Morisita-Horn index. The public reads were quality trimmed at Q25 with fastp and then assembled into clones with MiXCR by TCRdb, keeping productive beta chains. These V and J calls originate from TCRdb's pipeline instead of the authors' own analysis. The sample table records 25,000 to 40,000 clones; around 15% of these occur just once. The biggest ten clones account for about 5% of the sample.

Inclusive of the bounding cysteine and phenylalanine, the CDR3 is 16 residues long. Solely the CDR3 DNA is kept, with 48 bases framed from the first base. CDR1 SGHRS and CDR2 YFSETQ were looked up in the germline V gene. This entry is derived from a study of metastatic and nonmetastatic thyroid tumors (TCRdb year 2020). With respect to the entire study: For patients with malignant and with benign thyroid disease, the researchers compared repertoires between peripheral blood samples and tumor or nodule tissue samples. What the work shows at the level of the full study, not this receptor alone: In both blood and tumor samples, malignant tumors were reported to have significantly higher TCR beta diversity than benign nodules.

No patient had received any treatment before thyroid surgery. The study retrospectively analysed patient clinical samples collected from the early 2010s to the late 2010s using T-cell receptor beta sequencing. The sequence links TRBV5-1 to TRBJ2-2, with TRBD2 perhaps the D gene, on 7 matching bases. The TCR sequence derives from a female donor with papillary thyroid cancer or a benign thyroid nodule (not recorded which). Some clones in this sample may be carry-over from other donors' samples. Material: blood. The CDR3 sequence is CANSLGGAAYTGELFF. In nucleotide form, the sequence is TGCGCCAACAGCTTGGGGGGGGCGGCATACACCGGGGAGCTGTTTTTT.